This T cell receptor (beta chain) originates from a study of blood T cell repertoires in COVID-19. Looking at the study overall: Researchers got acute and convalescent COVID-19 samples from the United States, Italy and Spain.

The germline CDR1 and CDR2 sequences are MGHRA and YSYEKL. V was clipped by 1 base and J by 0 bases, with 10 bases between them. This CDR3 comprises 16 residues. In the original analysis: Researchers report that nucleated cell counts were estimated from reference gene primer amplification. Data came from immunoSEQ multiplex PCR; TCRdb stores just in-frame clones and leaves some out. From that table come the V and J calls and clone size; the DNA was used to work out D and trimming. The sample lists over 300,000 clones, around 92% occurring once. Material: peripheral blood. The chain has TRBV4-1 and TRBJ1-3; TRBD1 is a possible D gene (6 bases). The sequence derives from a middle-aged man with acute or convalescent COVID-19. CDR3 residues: CASSQGLQGSGNTIYF. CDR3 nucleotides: TGCGCCAGCAGCCAAGGGTTACAGGGCTCTGGAAACACCATATATTTT.